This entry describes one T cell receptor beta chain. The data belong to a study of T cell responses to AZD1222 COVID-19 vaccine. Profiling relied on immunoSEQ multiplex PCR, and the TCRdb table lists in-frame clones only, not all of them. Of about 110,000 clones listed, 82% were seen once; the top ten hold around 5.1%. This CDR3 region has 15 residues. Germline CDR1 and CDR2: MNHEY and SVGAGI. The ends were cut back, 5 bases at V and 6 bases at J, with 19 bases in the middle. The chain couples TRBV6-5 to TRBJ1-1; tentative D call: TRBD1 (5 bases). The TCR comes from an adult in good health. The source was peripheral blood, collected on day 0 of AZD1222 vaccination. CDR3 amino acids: CASSLKVNRSPEAFF. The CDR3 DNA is TGTGCCAGCAGTCTGAAAGTTAACAGGTCCCCTGAAGCTTTCTTT.